A selection of T cell receptor beta chains follows, all from one sample in a study of graft-versus-host responses after intestinal transplantation. TCRdb's table, derived via immunoSEQ multiplex PCR, lists solely in-frame clones and lacks some. Of approximately 22,000 clones listed, over 35% were seen once; the top ten hold 0.88%. The sample here was alloreactive CD4+ T cells from a mixed lymphocyte reaction culture, taken before intestinal transplant. Every receptor here comes from a human patient who received an intestinal transplant. Both conserved end residues are part of each CDR3. The D gene is left open where the match is weak. Not every row has a clone size; where given, it reads once, few, many or a size class.

clone_size,j_call,v_call,d_call,cdr3_aa,cdr3_nt
NA,TRBJ1-1,TRBV7-2,NA,CASSLWGGRNTEAFF,TGTGCCAGCAGCTTATGGGGGGGGCGGAACACTGAAGCTTTCTTT
NA,TRBJ1-1,TRBV19,NA,CASRTALNTEAFF,TGTGCCAGTAGGACAGCCCTGAACACTGAAGCTTTCTTT
few,TRBJ2-5,TRBV6-1,NA,CASSDSGTKHYQETQYF,TGTGCCAGCAGTGATTCCGGGACAAAGCACTACCAAGAGACCCAGTACTTC
NA,TRBJ1-4,TRBV7-2,NA,CASSLLTDANEKLFF,TGTGCCAGCAGCTTACTGACAGATGCTAATGAAAAACTGTTTTTT
NA,TRBJ2-7,TRBV7-2,NA,CASSSTFSGEQYF,TGTGCCAGCAGCTCCACGTTTTCCGGCGAGCAGTACTTC
NA,TRBJ2-2,TRBV2,NA,CASHFIGLNTGELFF,TGTGCCAGCCACTTCATTGGGCTGAACACCGGGGAGCTGTTTTTT
NA,TRBJ2-7,TRBV5-1,NA,CASSLVSGKYEQYF,TGCGCCAGCAGCTTGGTTTCCGGGAAGTACGAGCAGTACTTC
NA,TRBJ1-3,TRBV5-1,NA,CASSLVPDSGNTIYF,TGCGCCAGCAGCTTGGTTCCAGACTCTGGAAACACCATATATTTT
NA,TRBJ2-7,TRBV19,NA,CASSIGPGEAYEQYF,TGTGCCAGTAGTATAGGTCCGGGGGAAGCCTACGAGCAGTACTTC
few,TRBJ1-1,TRBV5-1,TRBD1,CASSAQGASTEAFF,TGCGCCAGCAGCGCACAGGGGGCGAGCACTGAAGCTTTCTTT
few,TRBJ2-7,TRBV27,NA,CASIRLSSGSYEQYF,TGTGCCAGCATCCGCCTTTCGTCGGGCTCCTACGAGCAGTACTTC
few,TRBJ2-5,TRBV10-3,TRBD1,CAISQQGAGRETQYF,TGTGCCATCAGCCAACAGGGGGCAGGTAGAGAGACCCAGTACTTC
few,TRBJ2-1,TRBV2,NA,CASNLAGGDEQFF,TGTGCCAGCAATCTTGCGGGCGGGGATGAGCAGTTCTTC
NA,TRBJ1-3,TRBV6-1,NA,CASSEPLGSGNTIYF,TGTGCCAGCAGTGAACCCCTCGGCTCTGGAAACACCATATATTTT
NA,TRBJ1-3,TRBV6-6,NA,CASIGVGGAFGNTIYF,TGTGCCAGCATTGGGGTTGGGGGGGCGTTCGGGAATACCATATATTTT
NA,TRBJ1-2,TRBV7-8,NA,CASSFAGNYGYTF,TGTGCCAGCAGCTTTGCAGGAAACTATGGCTACACCTTC
NA,TRBJ2-3,TRBV7-2,NA,CASRPDSAGPDTQYF,TGTGCCAGCAGGCCCGACTCCGCGGGGCCAGATACGCAGTATTTT
NA,TRBJ1-5,TRBV7-3,TRBD1,CASSPDREQPQHF,TGTGCCAGCAGCCCGGACAGGGAGCAGCCCCAGCATTTT
NA,TRBJ1-1,TRBV18,NA,CASSPGSMNTEAFF,TGTGCCAGCTCACCAGGGAGCATGAACACTGAAGCTTTCTTT
NA,TRBJ1-6,TRBV9,NA,CASSVVPTGEFYNSPLHF,TGTGCCAGCAGCGTGGTCCCAACTGGGGAGTTTTATAATTCACCCCTCCACTTT
NA,TRBJ1-3,TRBV6-5,NA,CASSYSRPILGNTIYF,TGTGCCAGCAGTTACTCGAGGCCTATTTTGGGAAACACCATATATTTT
NA,TRBJ2-3,TRBV7-2,TRBD2,CASSPGLAGATDTQYF,TGTGCCAGCAGCCCAGGACTAGCGGGAGCCACAGATACGCAGTATTTT
few,TRBJ2-3,TRBV6-4,NA,CARPGLPYTDTQYF,TGTGCCAGACCGGGACTCCCCTATACAGATACGCAGTATTTT